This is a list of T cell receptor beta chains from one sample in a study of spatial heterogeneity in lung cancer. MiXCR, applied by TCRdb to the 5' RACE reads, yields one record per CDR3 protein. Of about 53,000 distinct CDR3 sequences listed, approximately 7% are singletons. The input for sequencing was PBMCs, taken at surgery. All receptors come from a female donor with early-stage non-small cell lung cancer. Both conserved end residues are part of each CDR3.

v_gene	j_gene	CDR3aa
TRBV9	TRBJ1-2	CASSVGDRGSYGYTF
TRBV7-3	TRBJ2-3	CASSEGGVQGADTQYF
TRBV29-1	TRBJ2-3	CSVRRRGSTDTQYF
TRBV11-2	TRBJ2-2	CASSLVSIVTGELFF
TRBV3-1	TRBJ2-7	CASSHSASGGSSEQYF
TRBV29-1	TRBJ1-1	CSVKETEAFF
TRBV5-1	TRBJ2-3	CASSLPGLAGKTDTQYF
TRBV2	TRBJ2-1	CASSDGGTRYNEQFF
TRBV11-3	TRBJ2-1	CASSRGLSYNEQFF
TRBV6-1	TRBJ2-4	CASSPGSIQYF
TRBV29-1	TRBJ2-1	CSVGLGMQFF
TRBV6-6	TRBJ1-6	CASSTRPNSPLHF
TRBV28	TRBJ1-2	CASGAGILNYGYTF
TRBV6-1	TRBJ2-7	CASSEALQREQYF
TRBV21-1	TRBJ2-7	CASSKNRTALGQYF
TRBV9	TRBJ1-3	CASSVGSAPPSGNTIYF
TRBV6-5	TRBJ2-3	CASRRLRYTDTQYF
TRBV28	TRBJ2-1	CASSFPDRDEQFF
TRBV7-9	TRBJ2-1	CASSYIGGNEQFF
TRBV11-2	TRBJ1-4	CASSYQWGEANEELFF
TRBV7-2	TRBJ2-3	CASSWRPLAGPSTDTQYF
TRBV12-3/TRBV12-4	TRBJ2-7	CASRASGQLYEQYF
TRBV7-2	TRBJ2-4	CASSLAGDLIAKNIQYF
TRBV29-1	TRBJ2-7	CSVELPQSPYEQYF
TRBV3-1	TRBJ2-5	CASSQDEETQYF
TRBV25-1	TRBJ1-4	CASSRPGTFEKLFF
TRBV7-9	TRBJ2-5	CASSLLAPTALEETQYF
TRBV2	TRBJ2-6	CASSPPTGAGANVLTF
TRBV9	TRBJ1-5	CASSRTGNDQPQHF
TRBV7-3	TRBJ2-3	CASSRDGIDTQYF
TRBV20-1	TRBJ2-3	CSARFTSDTQYF
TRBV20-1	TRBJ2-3	CSAILSGGTDTQYF
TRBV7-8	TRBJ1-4	CASSLARGEKLFF
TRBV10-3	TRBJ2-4	CAISGGGGKNIQYF
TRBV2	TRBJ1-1	CASSLTGTAGTEAFF